Given below is one TCR beta chain in context. Its antigen remains unknown. A second PCR, run for about 7 to 11 cycles, used a sample-barcoded 5' primer plus a J-beta primer mix. The template-switch adaptor, which had 12 random nucleotides, put a tag on each cDNA molecule. One entry per CDR3 protein, called by TCRdb with MiXCR from the 5' RACE reads. The sample includes roughly 700,000 distinct CDR3 sequences, 25% seen only once; the top ten take 9.4%. Isolating PBMCs gave at least 6.5 million of these cells per sample. The data stem from a study of blood T cells in healthy people across ages. Broader study findings: Comparison with aged donors showed that long-lived donors had more naive CD4+ cells and higher diversity.

Germline V CDR1 and CDR2: SGHRS, YFSETQ. The length of the CDR3 is 14 residues. Trimming left V 1 base short and J 1 base short, with 8 bases between. The sample also formed part of further work on T cells of mothers and their children.

J is TRBJ2-5 and V is TRBV5-1, with D uncertain. The sequenced sample consisted of blood. This receptor was obtained from a boy aged 10-17 years in good health. This CDR3 reads CASSLQPGQETQYF. The DNA of the CDR3 is TGCGCCAGCAGCTTGCAGCCAGGCCAAGAGACCCAGTACTTC.